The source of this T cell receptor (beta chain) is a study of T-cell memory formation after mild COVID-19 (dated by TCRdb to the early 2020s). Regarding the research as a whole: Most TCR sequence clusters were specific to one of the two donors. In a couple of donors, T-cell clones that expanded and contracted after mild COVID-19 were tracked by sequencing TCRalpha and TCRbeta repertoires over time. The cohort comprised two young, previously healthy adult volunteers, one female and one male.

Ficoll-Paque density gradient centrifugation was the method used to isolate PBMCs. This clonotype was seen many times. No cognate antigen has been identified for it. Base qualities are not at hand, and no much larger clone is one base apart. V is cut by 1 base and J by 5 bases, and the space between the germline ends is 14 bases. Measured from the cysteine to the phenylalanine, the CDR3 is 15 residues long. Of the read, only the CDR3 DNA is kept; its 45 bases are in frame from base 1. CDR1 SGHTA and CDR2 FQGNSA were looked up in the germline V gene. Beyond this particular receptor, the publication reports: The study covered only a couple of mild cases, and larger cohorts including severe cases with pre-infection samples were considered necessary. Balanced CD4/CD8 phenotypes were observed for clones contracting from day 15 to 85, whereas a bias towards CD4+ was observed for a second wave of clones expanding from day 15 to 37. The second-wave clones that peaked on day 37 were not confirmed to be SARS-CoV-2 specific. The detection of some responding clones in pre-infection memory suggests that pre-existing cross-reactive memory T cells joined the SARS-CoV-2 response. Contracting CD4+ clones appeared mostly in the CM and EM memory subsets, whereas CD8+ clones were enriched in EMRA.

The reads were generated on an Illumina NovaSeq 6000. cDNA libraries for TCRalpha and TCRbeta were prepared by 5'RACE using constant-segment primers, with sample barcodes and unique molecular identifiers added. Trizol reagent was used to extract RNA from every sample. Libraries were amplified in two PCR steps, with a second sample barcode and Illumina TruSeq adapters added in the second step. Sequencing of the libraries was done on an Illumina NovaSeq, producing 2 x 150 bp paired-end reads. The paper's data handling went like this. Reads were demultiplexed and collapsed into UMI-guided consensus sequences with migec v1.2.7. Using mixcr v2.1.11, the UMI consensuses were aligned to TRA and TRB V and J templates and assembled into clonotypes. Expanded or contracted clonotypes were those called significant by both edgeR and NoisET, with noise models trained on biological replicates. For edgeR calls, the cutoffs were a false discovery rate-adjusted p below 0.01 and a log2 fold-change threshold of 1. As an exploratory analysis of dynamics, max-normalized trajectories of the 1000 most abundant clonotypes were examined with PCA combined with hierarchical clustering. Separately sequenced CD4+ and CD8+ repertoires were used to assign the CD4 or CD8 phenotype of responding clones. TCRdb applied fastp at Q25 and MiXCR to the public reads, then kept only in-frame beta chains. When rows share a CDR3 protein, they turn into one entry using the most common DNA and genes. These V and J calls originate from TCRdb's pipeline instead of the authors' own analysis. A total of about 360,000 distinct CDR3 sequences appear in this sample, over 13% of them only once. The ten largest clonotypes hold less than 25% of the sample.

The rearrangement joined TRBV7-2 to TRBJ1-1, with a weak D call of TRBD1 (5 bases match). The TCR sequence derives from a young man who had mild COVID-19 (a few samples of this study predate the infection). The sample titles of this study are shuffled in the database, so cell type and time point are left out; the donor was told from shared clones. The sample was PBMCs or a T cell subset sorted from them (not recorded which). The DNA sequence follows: TGTGCCAGCAGCTTAGGGGCCAGGGTTACGACTGAAGCTTTCTTT. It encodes CASSLGARVTTEAFF.